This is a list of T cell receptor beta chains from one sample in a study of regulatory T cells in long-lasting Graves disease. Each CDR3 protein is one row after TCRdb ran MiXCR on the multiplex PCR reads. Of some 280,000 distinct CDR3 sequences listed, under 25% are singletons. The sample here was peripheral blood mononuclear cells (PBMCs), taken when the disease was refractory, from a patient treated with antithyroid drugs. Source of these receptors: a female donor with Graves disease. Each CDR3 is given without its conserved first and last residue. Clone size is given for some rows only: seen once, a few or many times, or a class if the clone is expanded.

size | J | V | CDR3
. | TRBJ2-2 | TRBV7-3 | ASSLSPGELF
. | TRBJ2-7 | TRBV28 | AISDLAYEQY
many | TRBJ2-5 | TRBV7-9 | ASSKGGETQY
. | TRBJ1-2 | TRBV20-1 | SAPVSGYT
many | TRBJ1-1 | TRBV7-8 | ASSLGPVNTEAF
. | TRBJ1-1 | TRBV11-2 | ASSLYRITEAF
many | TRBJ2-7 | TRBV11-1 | ASSRQYEQY
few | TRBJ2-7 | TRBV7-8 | ASSLGGGSSGSYIEQY
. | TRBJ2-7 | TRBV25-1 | ASSLKGGGTHEQC
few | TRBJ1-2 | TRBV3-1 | ASSPPWQISGYT
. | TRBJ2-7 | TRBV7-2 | ASSLRAGGFYEQY
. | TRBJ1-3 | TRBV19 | ASSIHGRTIY
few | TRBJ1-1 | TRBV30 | AWSAGRRGSEAF
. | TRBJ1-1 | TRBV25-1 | ASKVSPNTEAF
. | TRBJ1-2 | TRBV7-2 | ASSPQLTAYGYT
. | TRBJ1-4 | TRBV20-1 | SARAGGNEKLF
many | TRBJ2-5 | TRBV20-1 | SATSGRSETQY
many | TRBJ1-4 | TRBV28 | ASTSTGHEKLF
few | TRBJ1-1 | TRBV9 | ASSVHLDTEAF
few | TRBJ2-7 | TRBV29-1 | SVSFQYEQY
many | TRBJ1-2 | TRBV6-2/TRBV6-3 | ASRSANSYGYT
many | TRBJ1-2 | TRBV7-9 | ASSLGGVGVLGYT
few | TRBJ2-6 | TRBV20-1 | SARAGANVLT
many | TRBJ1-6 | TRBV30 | AWSRGEGSPLH
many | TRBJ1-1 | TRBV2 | ASLSTNTEAF
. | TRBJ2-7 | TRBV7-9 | ASSFLLAGGARYEQY
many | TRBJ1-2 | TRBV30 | AWSANSNYGYT
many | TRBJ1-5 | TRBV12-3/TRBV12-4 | ASRGQYSNQPQH
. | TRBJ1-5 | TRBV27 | ASRTTGDANQPQH
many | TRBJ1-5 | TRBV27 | ASSFINQPQH